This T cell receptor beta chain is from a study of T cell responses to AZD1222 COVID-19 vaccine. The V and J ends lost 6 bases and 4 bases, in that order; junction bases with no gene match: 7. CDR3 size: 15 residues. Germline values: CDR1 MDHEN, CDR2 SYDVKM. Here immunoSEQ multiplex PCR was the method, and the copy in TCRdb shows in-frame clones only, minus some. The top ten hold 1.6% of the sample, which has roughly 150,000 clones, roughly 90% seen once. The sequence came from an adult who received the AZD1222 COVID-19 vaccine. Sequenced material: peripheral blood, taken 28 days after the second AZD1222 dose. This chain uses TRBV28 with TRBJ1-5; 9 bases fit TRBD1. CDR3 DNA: TGTGCCAGCAGAACATCCGGGACAGGGAATCAGCCCCAGCATTTT. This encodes CASRTSGTGNQPQHF.